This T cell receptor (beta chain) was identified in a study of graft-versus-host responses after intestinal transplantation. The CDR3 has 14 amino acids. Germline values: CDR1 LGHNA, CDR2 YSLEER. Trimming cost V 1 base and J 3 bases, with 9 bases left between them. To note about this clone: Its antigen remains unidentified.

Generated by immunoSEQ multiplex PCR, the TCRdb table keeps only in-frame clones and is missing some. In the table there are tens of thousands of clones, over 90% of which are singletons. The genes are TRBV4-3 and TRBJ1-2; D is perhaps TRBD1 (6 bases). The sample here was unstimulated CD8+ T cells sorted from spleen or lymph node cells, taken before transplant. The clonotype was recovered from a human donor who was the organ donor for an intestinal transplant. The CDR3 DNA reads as TGCGCCAGCAGCCAAGGGGACACCGACTATGGCTACACCTTC. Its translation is CASSQGDTDYGYTF.